These 25 T cell receptor beta chains originate from one sample sequenced in a study of blood T cell repertoires in COVID-19. Data came from immunoSEQ multiplex PCR; TCRdb stores just in-frame clones and leaves some out. The sample lists around 310,000 clones, around 87% occurring once. Sequencing was performed on peripheral blood. These receptors were obtained from a woman in her fifties or sixties with active or convalescent COVID-19.

V and J are TRBV4-1 and TRBJ2-4; 11 bases align to TRBD1. The germline gives CDR1 MGHRA, CDR2 YSYEKL. This CDR3 contains 18 residues. V was clipped by 5 bases and J by 1 base; unmatched bases: 10. CDR3 loop: CASSEGQGVGTAKNIQYF. The CDR3 coding sequence is TGCGCCAGCAGCGAGGGACAGGGGGTGGGTACGGCCAAAAACATTCAGTACTTC.

V and J are TRBV24-1 and TRBJ2-7; the match to TRBD2 covers 7 bases. The trim removed 3 bases at V and 3 bases at J, leaving 1 base unmatched. The CDR3 totals 13 residues. Germline-derived CDR1 and CDR2 are KGHDR and SFDVKD. The CDR3 region has the DNA TGTGCCACCAGTGATGGGACTATCTACGAGCAGTACTTC. This translates into CATSDGTIYEQYF.

This rearrangement joins TRBV6-5 to TRBJ1-4; no definite D call. The CDR3 runs to 10 residues. The germline V and J ends were trimmed by 9 bases and 9 bases, with 8 bases remaining between them. Germline CDR1 is MNHEY and CDR2 is SVGAGI. The CDR3 sequence: CASSIQKLFF. In nucleotides, the CDR3 is TGTGCCAGTTCAATCCAAAAACTGTTTTTT.

V usage is TRBV10-3 and J usage is TRBJ1-4; a weak D match, TRBD1 (5 bases). Trimming took off 0 bases at V and 4 bases at J, with 9 bases between the two ends. CDR1 and CDR2 from the germline V gene are ENHRY and SYGVKD. The CDR3 sequence is 15 residues long. This CDR3 is CAISESGGYNEKLFF. CDR3 sequence (DNA): TGTGCCATCAGTGAGTCGGGGGGGTATAATGAAAAACTGTTTTTT.

This clone has just one count. This chain connects TRBV27 to TRBJ1-6; the match to TRBD1 covers 7 bases. Germline CDR1 reads MNHEY; CDR2 reads SMNVEV (reference sequence). Trimming cost V 3 bases and J 5 bases; bases outside gene matches: 1. The length of the CDR3 is 14 residues. The CDR3 spells CASSFGTDNSPLHF. CDR3 bases: TGTGCCAGCAGTTTTGGGACAGATAATTCACCCCTCCACTTT.

J is TRBJ2-5 and V is TRBV5-1; 8 positions match TRBD1. Germline lookup yields CDR1 SGHRS and CDR2 YFSETQ. J was trimmed by 5 bases and V by 4 bases; bases with no gene match: 10. This CDR3 is built from 15 residues. The CDR3 is CASSPEGHRGETQYF. The CDR3 nucleotides are TGCGCCAGCAGCCCCGAGGGGCACAGGGGGGAGACCCAGTACTTC.

The chain couples TRBV12-5 to TRBJ1-1; 7 bases align to TRBD1. From germline, CDR1 is LGHNT and CDR2 FRNRAP. With 4 bases clipped from V and 1 base from J, the junction kept 6 bases outside the gene matches. This CDR3 contains 15 residues. CDR3 residues: CASGSKQGRNTEAFF. The CDR3 nucleotides are TGTGCTAGTGGTTCCAAACAGGGGCGGAACACTGAAGCTTTCTTT. The variable domain in full, with the rest retrieved from reference TRBV12-5 and TRBJ1-1, is DARVTQTPRHKVTEMGQEVTMRCQPILGHNTVFWYRQTMMQGLELLAYFRNRAPLDDSGMPKDRFSAEMPDATLATLKIQPSEPRDSAVYFCASGSKQGRNTEAFFGQGTRLTVV.

This rearrangement joins TRBV30 to TRBJ1-1, with TRBD1 as a possible D gene (6 bases). V shed 3 bases and J shed 1 base, with 6 bases lying between them. The CDR3 is 12 residues long. In germline, CDR1 is GTSNPN, CDR2 SVGIG (reference sequence). The CDR3 nucleotides are TGTGCCTGGAGGGGACAGAACACTGAAGCTTTCTTT. Amino acid sequence: CAWRGQNTEAFF.

The chain combines TRBV29-1 with TRBJ2-5, with TRBD1 as a possible D gene (6 bases). Germline values: CDR1 SQVTM, CDR2 ANQGSEA. Deletions cut 0 bases from V and 7 bases from J, with 30 bases between. The CDR3 consists of 19 residues. As DNA, the CDR3 is TGCAGCGTTGAAGATACGGGGCCTCTTGTGGGGGCTATCTCATCGACCCAGTACTTC. This translates into CSVEDTGPLVGAISSTQYF. Based on the CDR3 plus reference TRBV29-1 and TRBJ2-5, the full variable domain is SAVISQKPSRDICQRGTSLTIQCQVDSQVTMMFWYRQQPGQSLTLIATANQGSEATYESGFVIDKFPISRPNLTFSTLTVSNMSPEDSSIYLCSVEDTGPLVGAISSTQYFGPGTRLLVL.

V is TRBV5-4 and J is TRBJ1-4; 7 nucleotides match TRBD1. Germline V lookup: CDR1 SGHNT, CDR2 YYREEE (reference sequence). The CDR3 has 15 amino acids. Trimming cost V 3 bases and J 6 bases; bases outside gene matches: 8. The CDR3 DNA sequence: TGTGCCAGCAGCTCAGCATCCGACAGGGATGAAAAACTGTTTTTT. Encoded protein: CASSSASDRDEKLFF.

The J gene is TRBJ1-2, the V gene TRBV6-2 or TRBV6-3, with 7 bases lining up with TRBD1. The CDR3 is made up of 14 amino acids. Unmatched junction bases numbered 8, after V lost 2 bases and J lost 8 bases. Germline V CDR1 and CDR2: MNHEY, SVGEGT. CDR3 in amino acids: CASSYPDRNRGYTF. The DNA of the CDR3 is TGTGCCAGCAGTTACCCGGACAGGAACAGGGGCTACACCTTC.

V gene TRBV28 combines with J gene TRBJ1-1; TRBD1 matches 7 bases. V lost 4 bases to trimming and J lost 3 bases; unmatched junction nucleotides: 14. This CDR3 is 17 amino acids long. Germline CDR1 MDHEN, CDR2 SYDVKM. CDR3 DNA sequence: TGTGCCAGCAGTTACCAGGGGGTAACTTTTACGGACACTGAAGCTTTCTTT. Protein: CASSYQGVTFTDTEAFF.

The chain links TRBV3-1 (or the pseudogene TRBV3-2) to TRBJ1-2, with 8 bases aligning to TRBD1. Germline V CDR1 and CDR2: LGHDT, YNNKEL (reference sequence). The CDR3 runs 15 residues. Trimming at V came to 1 base and at J to 5 bases, leaving 6 bases not matched to a gene. The CDR3 DNA is TGTGCCAGCAGCCAAGGACAGGGGAGGGGGTATGGCTACACCTTC. This gives the protein CASSQGQGRGYGYTF.

The chain links TRBV7-2 to TRBJ2-7; 11 bases line up with TRBD2. Germline V CDR1 and CDR2: SGHTA, FQGNSA. This CDR3 has 15 amino acids. V lost 5 bases to trimming and J lost 2 bases; unmatched junction nucleotides: 5. The CDR3 here is CASSKGLAVPYEQYF. The CDR3 DNA sequence: TGTGCCAGCAGCAAGGGACTAGCGGTCCCCTACGAGCAGTACTTC.

This sequence joins TRBV29-1 and TRBJ1-4, with no clear D. The germline V and J ends were trimmed by 6 bases and 7 bases, with 18 bases remaining between them. The germline V gene has CDR1 SQVTM and CDR2 ANQGSEA. CDR3 length: 14 residues. DNA of the CDR3: TGCAGCGTGTTAGAGGGTCCTTCTGGTGAAAAACTGTTTTTT. Translation: CSVLEGPSGEKLFF.

The chain employs TRBV7-2 and TRBJ2-2, with D unclear. V was cut by 3 bases and J by 3 bases, with 8 bases left in between. CDR1 and CDR2 (germline): SGHTA, FQGNSA. The CDR3 consists of 14 residues. As DNA, the CDR3 is TGTGCCAGCAGCTTTCTACGAGACACCGGGGAGCTGTTTTTT. Translating gives CASSFLRDTGELFF.

This clone was observed once. The V and J genes are TRBV2 and TRBJ2-5; perhaps TRBD2 as D (6 bases). Trimming stripped 3 bases from V and 1 base from J, with 15 bases between. CDR3 size: 16 residues. CDR1 and CDR2 from the germline V gene are SNHLY and FYNNEI. The CDR3 bases are TGTGCCAGCAGTGATATGGGGTGGGACTCCCAAGAGACCCAGTACTTC. Its translation is CASSDMGWDSQETQYF. Together with reference TRBV2 and TRBJ2-5, the CDR3 gives the full variable domain: EPEVTQTPSHQVTQMGQEVILRCVPISNHLYFYWYRQILGQKVEFLVSFYNNEISEKSEIFDDQFSVERPDGSNFTLKIRSTKLEDSAMYFCASSDMGWDSQETQYFGPGTRLLVL.

The rearrangement joins TRBV7-2 to TRBJ1-2; 10 bases align to TRBD1. J lost 3 bases, V lost 4 bases, and 2 bases had no gene match. Germline CDR1 SGHTA, CDR2 FQGNSA. The CDR3 consists of 14 residues. The CDR3 loop reads CASSSDRGDYGYTF. The CDR3, as DNA: TGTGCCAGCAGCTCGGACAGGGGGGACTATGGCTACACCTTC.

This chain links TRBV6-1 with TRBJ2-5; 10 nucleotides agree with TRBD2. Germline V CDR1 and CDR2: MNHNS, SASEGT. V dropped 3 bases and J dropped 7; count of bases not matched to a gene: 8. The CDR3 loop spans 15 amino acids. The CDR3 loop reads CASSDSASGGLTQYF. The CDR3, as DNA: TGTGCCAGCAGTGATTCAGCTAGCGGGGGCCTGACCCAGTACTTC.

There are many counts of this clone. This chain connects TRBV20-1 to TRBJ2-7; 9 bases are shared with TRBD2. With 3 bases clipped from V and 2 bases from J, the junction kept 5 bases outside the gene matches. Germline CDR1 and CDR2: DFQATT and SNEGSKA (reference sequence). The CDR3 consists of 14 residues. The DNA for the CDR3 is TGCAGTGCTAGTATGGCTAGCGGGACCTACGAGCAGTACTTC. This encodes CSASMASGTYEQYF.

The chain uses TRBV7-6 and TRBJ2-2, with TRBD2 matching 11 bases. CDR3 size: 18 residues. Trimming cost V 1 base and J 6 bases; bases outside gene matches: 10. Germline V lookup: CDR1 SGHVS, CDR2 FNYEAQ. The CDR3 nucleotides are TGTGCCAGCAGCTTAGTCTTAGCGGGGGGGCTTTCGGCCGGGGAGCTGTTTTTT. This encodes CASSLVLAGGLSAGELFF.

The chain has TRBV30 and TRBJ2-3, with D possibly being TRBD2 (5 bases). V dropped 8 bases and J dropped 0 bases, with 15 bases sitting between them. The CDR3 covers 14 residues. Per the germline V gene, CDR1 is GTSNPN and CDR2 is SVGIG (reference sequence). The CDR3: CAGRRRESTDTQYF. DNA for the CDR3: TGTGCCGGCCGCCGCCGGGAAAGCACAGATACGCAGTATTTT.

The V gene is TRBV5-4, the J gene TRBJ2-7, with TRBD2 matching 7 bases. J was trimmed by 6 bases and V by 4 bases; bases with no gene match: 13. This CDR3 region has 15 residues. In germline, CDR1 is SGHNT, CDR2 YYREEE (reference sequence). Written as DNA, the CDR3 is TGTGCCAGCAGCGTCGGGACTACCCCCTTTGCCGAGCAGTACTTC. Its protein product is CASSVGTTPFAEQYF.

The chain combines TRBV3-1 (or the pseudogene TRBV3-2) with TRBJ1-6; D call uncertain. V was shortened by 4 bases and J by 7 bases, with 14 bases between the two germline ends. This CDR3 is 15 amino acids long. Germline loops: CDR1 LGHDT, CDR2 YNNKEL (reference sequence). In DNA form, the CDR3 reads TGTGCCAGCAGCCGTGGATCCTCGAGGAATTCACCCCTCCACTTT. Its translation: CASSRGSSRNSPLHF.

The V and J genes are TRBV9 and TRBJ1-2; 7 bases match TRBD1. CDR1 is SGDLS and CDR2 is YYNGEE in the germline V gene. J lost 8 bases, V lost 2 bases, and 9 bases had no gene match. CDR3 size: 14 residues. The CDR3 loop is CASSVPGQIGGYTF. CDR3 DNA sequence: TGTGCCAGCAGCGTCCCGGGACAGATCGGCGGCTACACCTTC. Drawing the rest from reference TRBV9 and TRBJ1-2, the complete variable domain is DSGVTQTPKHLITATGQRVTLRCSPRSGDLSVYWYQQSLDQGLQFLIQYYNGEERAKGNILERFSAQQFPDLHSELNLSSLELGDSALYFCASSVPGQIGGYTFGSGTRLTVV.